This T cell receptor beta chain stems from a study of blood T cell repertoires in COVID-19. Study-wide background: Sites in the United States, Italy and Spain provided acute and convalescent COVID-19 samples. T cells, B-cell-depleted T cells, or PBMCs supplied cDNA or gDNA.

While infection was still active, Seattle patients were enrolled and then followed longitudinally. V was trimmed by 3 bases and J by 0 bases, leaving 9 bases between them. CDR3 size: 15 residues. Per the germline V gene, CDR1 is KGHSH and CDR2 is LQKENI. Original processing notes: Using reference gene primer amplification, nucleated cell counts were estimated. Sequenced by immunoSEQ multiplex PCR; TCRdb stores in-frame clones only, minus some. V, J and clone size are taken as reported in that table, and D and trimming were inferred from the DNA itself. This sample has approximately 61,000 clones, with around 83% found just once.

This receptor was obtained from a man between 45 and 60 years old with COVID-19, enrolled during active disease. This sequence joins TRBV18 and TRBJ1-5, with a weak D call TRBD1 (5 bases). Sample: peripheral blood. The CDR3 sequence is CASSPGGNSNQPQHF. As DNA, the CDR3 is TGTGCCAGCTCACCGGGGGGAAATAGCAATCAGCCCCAGCATTTT.